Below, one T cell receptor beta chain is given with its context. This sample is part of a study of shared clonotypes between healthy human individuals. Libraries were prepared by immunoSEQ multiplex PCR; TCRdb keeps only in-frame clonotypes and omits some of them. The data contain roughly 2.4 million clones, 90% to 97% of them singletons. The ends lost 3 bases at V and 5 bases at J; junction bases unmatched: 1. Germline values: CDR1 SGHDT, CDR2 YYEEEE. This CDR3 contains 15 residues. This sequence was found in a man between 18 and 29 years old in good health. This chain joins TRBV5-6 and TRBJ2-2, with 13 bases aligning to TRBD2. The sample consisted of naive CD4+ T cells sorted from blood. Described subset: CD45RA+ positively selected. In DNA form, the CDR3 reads TGTGCCAGCAGCTCGGGACTAGCGGGAACCGGGGAGCTGTTTTTT. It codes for CASSSGLAGTGELFF. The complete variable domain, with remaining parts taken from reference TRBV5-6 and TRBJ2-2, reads DAGVTQSPTHLIKTRGQQVTLRCSPKSGHDTVSWYQQALGQGPQFIFQYYEEEERQRGNFPDRFSGHQFPNYSSELNVNALLLGDSALYLCASSSGLAGTGELFFGEGSRLTVL.